This T cell receptor beta chain was identified during a study of blood T cell repertoires in COVID-19. At the level of the study: From the United States, Italy and Spain came samples of acute and convalescent COVID-19. Nucleic acid was either cDNA or gDNA, and it came from T cells, B-cell-depleted T cells, or PBMCs.

The data were produced by immunoSEQ multiplex PCR, yet TCRdb's version contains in-frame clones alone and is incomplete. This sample has about 250,000 clones, with around 88% found just once. Trimming removed 6 bases at V and 4 bases at J, with 16 bases between. The CDR3 is made up of 15 amino acids. Germline CDR1 SGHTA, CDR2 FQGNSA. Sequenced material: peripheral blood. The chain recombines TRBV7-2 with TRBJ1-5, with D tentatively TRBD1 (5 bases). The TCR was taken from a man older than 75 with acute or convalescent COVID-19. The CDR3 sequence is CASSPWGGENQPQHF. CDR3 DNA: TGTGCCAGCAGTCCATGGGGGGGAGAGAATCAGCCCCAGCATTTT. Supplemented by reference TRBV7-2 and TRBJ1-5, the full variable domain reads GAGVSQSPSNKVTEKGKDVELRCDPISGHTALYWYRQSLGQGLEFLIYFQGNSAPDKSGLPSDRFSAERTGGSVSTLTIQRTQQEDSAVYLCASSPWGGENQPQHFGDGTRLSIL.